This entry features one T cell receptor (beta chain) sequence. This clone showed up just once. The specificity of this receptor is unknown. There are no base qualities to consult, and no much larger clone falls within one base. Libraries were built with the immunoSEQ multiplex PCR assay. For TCR sequencing, RNA was extracted from every sample and reverse transcribed into cDNA to serve as template. First-strand cDNA was synthesized using SuperScript III with a 2:1 mix of oligo-dT and random hexamers. A synthetic immune receptor repertoire was used to gauge amplification bias, and whatever bias remained was removed computationally. As for how the authors treated the data: After raw reads were preprocessed to remove errors, the CDR3 was defined following IMGT conventions as running from the conserved cysteine to phenylalanine. To get clonality, Shannon entropy was normalized by log2 of the number of productive unique TCRs and the result was subtracted from 1. Whether each scalp clone was CD4 or CD8 was inferred by checking scalp TCRbeta sequences against the CD4 and CD8 repertoires from sorted blood. This immuneACCESS table, as held by TCRdb, lists in-frame sequences with V and J called but not all clones. Of the missing ones, under half trace to an unresolved V gene in checked studies; the others have no known cause. D and trimming were read from the DNA, whereas the V and J calls and clone size are those reported in that table. The sample table holds hundreds of thousands of clones, of which around 64% were seen once. 0.75% to 0.95% of the sample is taken by the ten largest.

This sample was taken from a study of CD8+ T cells in alopecia areata (dated by TCRdb to the late 2010s). Study-wide context: The treated patients, all with moderate-to-severe alopecia areata, were enrolled in an open-label pilot trial of oral tofacitinib given at 5 to 10 mg twice daily. immunoSEQ multiplex PCR using 35 Vbeta forward primers and 13 Jbeta reverse primers was used to amplify TCRbeta CDR3 regions. The RNA source kit depended on sample type: the PAXgene miRNA kit for fixed scalp, the miRNeasy kit for PBMCs, and the RNeasy kit for mouse skin. In treated patients, disease severity was measured using the SALT score, which gives the percentage of scalp surface area affected. Scalp tissue and sorted CD4+ and CD8+ peripheral blood T cells from patchy and totalis/universalis alopecia areata patients and from healthy controls were covered by human TCRbeta sequencing. Patients on tofacitinib were biopsied at baseline and after 4 and 24 weeks of treatment, and several of the patients also had a later scalp biopsy. Scalp clonality was compared among normal scalp (n=4), patchy alopecia areata scalp (n=8), and alopecia totalis/universalis scalp (n=8). High-throughput TCRbeta sequencing was used to examine T cell clonal expansion in alopecia areata in both the C3H/HeJ mouse model and human patients. Patients received tofacitinib for 6 to 18 months and were then followed off drug for 6 months to check for delayed response and recurrence.

The full study reports these points: Scalp TCR repertoire analysis is complicated because resident alphabeta T cells in normal human skin are also sequenced, whereas mouse skin is dominated by gammadelta T cells. Scalp clonality and the number of expanded CD8+ clones among the top 100 scalp clones were significantly decreased by tofacitinib. During tofacitinib treatment, many expanded lesional clones remained in scalp and blood, and this persistence may partly explain relapse after treatment is stopped. Shared TCR sequences between patients were less evident than in mice, which may be partly attributable to HLA diversity in the patient population. The treated cohort was small, with a single nonresponder, so links between baseline CD8+ expansion and response need larger studies. Compared with normal scalp, lesional scalp had higher clonality and more expanded CD8+ clones, particularly in alopecia totalis/universalis, a pattern that suggests antigenic drive.

Explained via the paper, the treatment or condition label denotes: oral pan-JAK inhibitor, 5-10 mg twice daily. From alopecia areata patients, peripheral blood was collected along with lesional scalp punch biopsies. PBMCs were isolated by density centrifugation and stained for CD3, CD4 and CD8, after which CD4+ and CD8+ T cells were sorted on a FACSAria. The germline V end is reduced by 5 bases and the J end by 4 bases; junction bases left unmatched: 4. The germline V gene sets CDR1 to SGHRS and CDR2 to YFSETQ. Measured from the cysteine to the phenylalanine, the CDR3 is 14 residues long. CDR3 DNA only is kept here, 42 bases in frame from base 1.

Recombination connected TRBV5-1 to TRBJ2-5, and 11 bases in between align with TRBD1. This clonotype was sampled from a human donor with alopecia areata. The sample in question was CD4+ T cells sorted from blood, obtained at approximately week 51, from a patient treated with tofacitinib. The CDR3 corresponds to CASRGQGATETQYF. The DNA is TGCGCCAGCAGAGGACAGGGGGCTACAGAGACCCAGTACTTC.